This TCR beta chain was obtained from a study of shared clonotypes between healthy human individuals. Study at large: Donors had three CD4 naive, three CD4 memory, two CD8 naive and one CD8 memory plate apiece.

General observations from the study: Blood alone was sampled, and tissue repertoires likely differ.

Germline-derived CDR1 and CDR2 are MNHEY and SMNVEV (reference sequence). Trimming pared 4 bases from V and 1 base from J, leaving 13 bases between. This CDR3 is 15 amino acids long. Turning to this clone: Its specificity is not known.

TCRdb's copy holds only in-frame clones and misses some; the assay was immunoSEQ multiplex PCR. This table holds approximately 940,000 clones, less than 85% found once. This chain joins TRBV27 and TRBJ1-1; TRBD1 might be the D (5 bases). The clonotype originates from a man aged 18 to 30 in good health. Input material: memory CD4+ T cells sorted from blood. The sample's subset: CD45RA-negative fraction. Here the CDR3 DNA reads TGTGCCAGCAGTTCACGACAGAACCAGAACACTGAAGCTTTCTTT. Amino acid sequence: CASSSRQNQNTEAFF.